Following are 20 T cell receptor beta chains from one sample sequenced in a study of blood T cell repertoires in COVID-19. Clones were read by immunoSEQ multiplex PCR, and TCRdb kept only the in-frame ones, dropping some. Counted here are around 280,000 clones, roughly nine tenths occurring once; the ten biggest clones make up 1.7%. Sequencing input: PBMCs or T cells enriched from blood (not recorded which). These receptors came from a woman between 40 and 55 years old who had recovered from COVID-19.

The CDR3 protein is CATAKQGTGELFF. The CDR3 bases are TGTGCCACCGCTAAACAGGGGACCGGGGAGCTGTTTTTT. V usage is TRBV10-3 and J usage is TRBJ2-2; 7 positions match TRBD1. Per germline, CDR1 ENHRY and CDR2 SYGVKD. Trimming cost V 10 bases and J 5 bases; bases outside gene matches: 7. The CDR3 loop spans 13 amino acids.

Points on this clone: The sample contains more than one DNA sequence encoding this CDR3. The rearrangement links TRBV9 to TRBJ1-3; D not certain. The CDR3 is 15 amino acids. Trimming pared 1 base from V and 3 bases from J, leaving 11 bases between. CDR1 is SGDLS, CDR2 YYNGEE, per germline. Here the CDR3 reads CASSVNPGSGNTIYF. Here the CDR3 DNA reads TGTGCCAGCAGCGTAAACCCTGGTAGTGGAAACACCATATATTTT.

This clone appeared a few times. The chain combines TRBV14 with TRBJ1-1; a possible D gene is TRBD1 (6 bases). Germline V lookup: CDR1 SGHDN, CDR2 FVKESK. The CDR3 extends over 15 amino acids. The germline V and J ends were trimmed by 4 bases and 1 base, with 13 bases remaining between them. CDR3 bases: TGTGCCAGCAGCCTTTCAGGGGAAGAGAACACTGAAGCTTTCTTT. The encoded protein is CASSLSGEENTEAFF.

This sequence joins TRBV19 and TRBJ2-2; the D is unclear. The V and J ends lost 6 bases and 2 bases respectively, with 19 bases between them. Germline V CDR1 and CDR2: LNHDA, SQIVND (reference sequence). This CDR3 contains 17 residues. Written as DNA, the CDR3 is TGTGCCAGTAGAACTGGTTTCAAGTCCCCCAACACCGGGGAGCTGTTTTTT. This encodes CASRTGFKSPNTGELFF.

V and J are TRBV19 and TRBJ1-2; 8 bases agree with TRBD1. Looked up from germline, CDR1 is LNHDA and CDR2 is SQIVND (reference sequence). Trimming removed 7 bases from V and 4 bases from J; junction bases left unmatched: 5. The CDR3 totals 13 residues. This CDR3 reads CASTDRDFYGYTF. The CDR3 nucleotides read TGTGCCAGTACGGACAGGGACTTCTATGGCTACACCTTC.

The genes are TRBV5-1 and TRBJ1-1; D is undetermined. V shed 0 bases and J shed 5 bases, with 11 bases lying between them. Germline V lookup: CDR1 SGHRS, CDR2 YFSETQ. This CDR3 has 14 residues. DNA for the CDR3: TGCGCCAGCAGCTTGGCCACGGAGTGGACTGAAGCTTTCTTT. This sequence encodes CASSLATEWTEAFF.

This chain uses TRBV9 with TRBJ2-5; the match to TRBD1 covers 7 bases. Losses at the gene ends were 1 base for V and 4 bases for J; bases not matched to a gene: 7. The germline V gene has CDR1 SGDLS and CDR2 YYNGEE. The CDR3 has 15 residues. The CDR3 sequence is CASSVSGRGPETQYF. In DNA form, the CDR3 reads TGTGCCAGCAGCGTAAGTGGAAGGGGGCCAGAGACCCAGTACTTC.

In this sample, this clone turned up once. This rearrangement joins TRBV4-2 to TRBJ2-1; D not certain. The ends were cut back, 1 base at V and 0 bases at J, with 10 bases in the middle. Germline V gene lookup returns CDR1 LGHNA and CDR2 YNFKEQ. The CDR3 contains 16 residues. In DNA form, the CDR3 reads TGTGCCAGCAGCCAAGGGGCCCAGATCTCCTACAATGAGCAGTTCTTC. It specifies CASSQGAQISYNEQFF.

This clone was seen a single time. This chain connects TRBV7-3 to TRBJ2-1, with D unresolved. CDR3 length equals 13 residues. Germline V gene sequence: CDR1 SGHTA, CDR2 FQGTGA. Trimming cost V 4 bases and J 5 bases, with 9 bases left between them. The CDR3 region has the DNA TGTGCCAGCAGCTCCCCCGTAAACAATGAGCAGTTCTTC. Translation: CASSSPVNNEQFF.

This clone has a single count. This chain connects TRBV3-1 (or the pseudogene TRBV3-2) to TRBJ2-2, with a possible D match to TRBD2 (5 bases). Germline-derived CDR1 and CDR2 are LGHDT and YNNKEL (reference sequence). The CDR3 is 14 amino acids. Deletions cut 7 bases from V and 6 bases from J, with 15 bases between. The CDR3 nucleotides are TGTGCCAGCACCCCCAGAGGGCGGGCCGGGGAGCTGTTTTTT. Its translation is CASTPRGRAGELFF.

CDR3: CASPRPGEGNEQFF. Here the CDR3 DNA reads TGTGCCAGCCCTCGACCGGGAGAAGGGAATGAGCAGTTCTTC. The chain has TRBV7-9 and TRBJ2-1, with D maybe TRBD2 (6 bases). V was clipped by 8 bases and J by 7 bases, with 18 bases between them. The CDR3 runs to 14 residues. Germline V gives CDR1 SEHNR, CDR2 FQNEAQ (reference sequence).

V usage is TRBV7-6 and J usage is TRBJ2-7, with TRBD1 matching over 8 bases. Unmatched junction bases numbered 3, after V lost 0 bases and J lost 2 bases. The CDR3 extends over 15 amino acids. Per germline, CDR1 SGHVS and CDR2 FNYEAQ. The CDR3 spells CASSLAGQGPYEQYF. The CDR3 nucleotides are TGTGCCAGCAGCTTAGCCGGACAGGGTCCCTACGAGCAGTACTTC.

The chain is built from TRBV9 and TRBJ1-3, with D unresolved. V lost 2 bases, J lost 0 bases, and 12 bases lay in between. The CDR3 loop spans 16 amino acids. Looked up from germline, CDR1 is SGDLS and CDR2 is YYNGEE. The CDR3, as DNA: TGTGCCAGCAGCGTCGAGGGATTTAGCTCTGGAAACACCATATATTTT. Translating it yields CASSVEGFSSGNTIYF.

This chain links TRBV12-3 or TRBV12-4 with TRBJ1-5; D is perhaps TRBD1 (5 bases). Deletions cut 6 bases from V and 3 bases from J, with 9 bases between. The CDR3 totals 13 residues. The CDR3 protein is CASRGVYNQPQHF. CDR3 coding DNA: TGTGCCAGCAGAGGGGTTTACAATCAGCCCCAGCATTTT.

This rearrangement joins TRBV3-1 (or the pseudogene TRBV3-2) to TRBJ1-2, with TRBD1 identical over 9 bases. The junction had 3 bases not matched to a gene; V was cut back by 2 bases and J by 2 bases. The CDR3 contains 15 residues. Germline values: CDR1 LGHDT, CDR2 YNNKEL (reference sequence). The CDR3 loop reads CASSQSGTGNYGYTF. The CDR3 DNA sequence: TGTGCCAGCAGCCAATCTGGGACAGGGAACTATGGCTACACCTTC.

The V gene is TRBV7-8, the J gene TRBJ1-3; D gene unclear. In germline, CDR1 is SGHVS, CDR2 FQNEAQ. The CDR3 contains 14 residues. Trimming pared 4 bases from V and 4 bases from J, leaving 11 bases between. The CDR3 DNA sequence: TGTGCCAGCAGCTCCTCTCGACTAGGAAACACCATATATTTT. This encodes CASSSSRLGNTIYF.

CDR3 nucleotide sequence: TGCGCCAGCAGCTTGGCCGCGGGGGGCCAGACCCAGTACTTC. The encoded protein is CASSLAAGGQTQYF. The V call is TRBV5-1, the J call TRBJ2-5; TRBD2 agrees at 8 bases. The junction had 4 bases not matched to a gene; V was cut back by 0 bases and J by 6 bases. Germline assignment: CDR1 SGHRS and CDR2 YFSETQ. The CDR3 consists of 14 residues.

V is TRBV9 and J is TRBJ2-3; 9 bases agree with TRBD2. The germline CDR1 and CDR2 sequences are SGDLS and YYNGEE. With V trimmed by 4 bases and J by 10 bases, 16 bases remained unmatched. This CDR3 region has 16 residues. CDR3 sequence: CASSPQGGQREAPQYF. The CDR3 DNA is TGTGCCAGCAGCCCCCAAGGCGGCCAGCGGGAGGCCCCGCAGTATTTT.

The chain couples TRBV5-5 to TRBJ2-7; D may be TRBD2 (6 bases). The germline gives CDR1 SGHKS, CDR2 YYEKEE (reference sequence). The CDR3 length is 14 residues. Trimming took off 3 bases at V and 4 bases at J, with 14 bases between the two ends. The CDR3 DNA reads as TGTGCCAGCAGCTCAATAGCGGAGGATTACGAGCAGTACTTC. It codes for CASSSIAEDYEQYF.

This clone was observed a few times. This chain links TRBV5-5 with TRBJ1-2; 9 bases match TRBD1. The CDR3 spans 14 residues. With 1 base clipped from V and 7 bases from J, the junction kept 5 bases outside the gene matches. CDR1 is SGHKS and CDR2 is YYEKEE in the germline V gene (reference sequence). The CDR3 spells CASSLRDRAPGYTF. CDR3 coding DNA: TGTGCCAGCAGCTTGCGGGACAGGGCCCCTGGCTACACCTTC.